This T cell receptor (beta chain) was sequenced for a study of blood T cell repertoires in COVID-19. Study-wide context: From the United States, Italy and Spain came samples of acute and convalescent COVID-19.

This CDR3 spans 15 amino acids. Germline V lookup: CDR1 SGHTA, CDR2 FQGNSA. The germline V and J ends were trimmed by 1 base and 5 bases, with 12 bases remaining between them. This clone was picked up a small number of times. Using immunoSEQ multiplex PCR, the repertoire was profiled, and TCRdb retains in-frame clones only, with some absent. The table records 250,000 to 300,000 clones, approximately 91% of them present only once. The TCR sequence derives from a woman aged 40 to 55 with acute COVID-19. This chain uses TRBV7-2 with TRBJ1-5; D is unresolved. Sequenced sample: PBMCs or T cells enriched from blood (not recorded which). The CDR3 sequence: CASSLVGNSYQPQHF. Here the CDR3 DNA reads TGTGCCAGCAGCTTAGTTGGAAACAGTTATCAGCCCCAGCATTTT. Full variable domain (rest looked up from reference TRBV7-2 and TRBJ1-5): GAGVSQSPSNKVTEKGKDVELRCDPISGHTALYWYRQSLGQGLEFLIYFQGNSAPDKSGLPSDRFSAERTGGSVSTLTIQRTQQEDSAVYLCASSLVGNSYQPQHFGDGTRLSIL.